The subject of this entry is one T cell receptor (beta chain). This clonotype was counted a few times. No antigen is known for it. No base quality information exists; no much larger clone differs at one position. The data originate from a study of T-cell reconstitution after alpha-beta-depleted transplantation in children listed by TCRdb under 2016. Context from the whole study: T-cell immune reconstitution after TCRalphabeta/CD19-depleted allogeneic hematopoietic cell transplantation in children was quantitatively tracked in the study by means of TCR repertoire profiling.

CDR1 SGHRS and CDR2 YFSETQ were looked up in the germline V gene. From the cysteine up to the phenylalanine, the CDR3 has a length of 16 residues. The entry retains the CDR3 DNA only, 48 bases that are in frame from base 1. V is shortened by 1 base, J by 0 bases, and the region joining them spans 13 bases. Libraries were prepared through PCR. Sequencer: Illumina HiSeq 2500. TCR libraries were prepared with molecular barcoding, using unique molecular identifiers to normalize TCRbeta repertoire quantification. TCRdb's own reprocessing of the public reads used fastp at Q25 and MiXCR and kept productive beta chains. Here each entry gathers all rows of one CDR3 protein and keeps the most common genes and DNA. Recorded for this sample are hundreds of thousands of distinct CDR3 sequences; 16% of them occurred a single time. The ten largest make up under 1.2% of the sample.

This clonotype was sampled from a human donor who donated a stem cell graft to a child with acute myeloid leukemia. The sequencing used PBMCs from the stem cell graft donor, collected from the stem cell graft. Recombination linked TRBV5-1 to TRBJ2-5, and TRBD1 may be the D gene, going by 5 matching bases. The DNA reads TGCGCCAGCAGCTTGCCTAAGACAGATGACCAAGAGACCCAGTACTTC. Its protein reads: CASSLPKTDDQETQYF.